This TCR beta chain was recorded in a study of blood T cell repertoires in COVID-19. TCRdb's table, derived via immunoSEQ multiplex PCR, lists solely in-frame clones and lacks some. Among roughly 110,000 clones listed, more than 85% were seen once. The sequenced material came from peripheral blood. This clonotype was obtained from a human donor with acute or convalescent COVID-19. The donor label of this sample is uncertain.

CDR3 amino acids: CATSEVPGFDEQFF. CDR3 DNA: TGCGCCACCAGTGAAGTTCCCGGTTTCGATGAGCAGTTCTTC. This sequence joins TRBV5-1 and TRBJ2-1; D gene uncertain. The length of the CDR3 is 14 residues. Per the germline V gene, CDR1 is SGHRS and CDR2 is YFSETQ. With 9 bases removed from V and 8 bases from J, the gap between germline ends came to 21 bases.